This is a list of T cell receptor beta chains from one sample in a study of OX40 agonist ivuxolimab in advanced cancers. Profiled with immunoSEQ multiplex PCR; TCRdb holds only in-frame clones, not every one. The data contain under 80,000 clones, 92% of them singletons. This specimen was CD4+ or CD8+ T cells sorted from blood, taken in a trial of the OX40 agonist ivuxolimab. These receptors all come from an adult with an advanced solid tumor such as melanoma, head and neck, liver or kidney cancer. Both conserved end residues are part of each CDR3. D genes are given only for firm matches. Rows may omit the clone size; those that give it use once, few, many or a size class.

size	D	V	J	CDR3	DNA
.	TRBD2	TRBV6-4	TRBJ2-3	CASSETSGGTDTQYF	TGTGCCAGCAGTGAGACTAGCGGGGGGACAGATACGCAGTATTTT
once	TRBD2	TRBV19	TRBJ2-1	CASSISGGAWNEQFF	TGTGCCAGTAGTATCAGCGGGGGGGCCTGGAATGAGCAGTTCTTC
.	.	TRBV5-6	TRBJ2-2	CASTAGRWGAANTGELFF	TGTGCCAGCACCGCGGGACGTTGGGGGGCAGCGAACACCGGGGAGCTGTTTTTT
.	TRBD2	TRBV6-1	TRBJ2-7	CASREAGTSGGYEQYF	TGTGCCAGCAGGGAAGCCGGGACTAGCGGGGGCTACGAGCAGTACTTC
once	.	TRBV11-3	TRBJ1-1	CASSFGRSNTEAFF	TGTGCCAGCAGCTTTGGCAGATCGAACACTGAAGCTTTCTTT
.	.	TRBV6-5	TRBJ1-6	CASSYSTTDGSPLHF	TGTGCCAGCAGTTACTCGACTACCGATGGGTCACCCCTCCACTTT
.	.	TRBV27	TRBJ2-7	CASSRLGSSYEQYF	TGTGCCAGCAGTCGATTAGGAAGCTCCTACGAGCAGTACTTC
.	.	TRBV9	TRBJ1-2	CASSVSMNGPDSFGYGYTF	TGTGCCAGCAGCGTATCGATGAACGGACCGGACTCTTTTGGCTATGGCTACACCTTC
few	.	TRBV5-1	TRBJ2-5	CASSLSATIGETQYF	TGCGCCAGCAGCTTGTCCGCTACAATAGGAGAGACCCAGTACTTC
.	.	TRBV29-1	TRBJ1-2	CSVDNQQGNYGYTF	TGCAGCGTCGATAACCAACAGGGTAACTATGGCTACACCTTC